The rows below give T cell receptor beta chains drawn from one sample of a study of CD8 T cells in Susac syndrome. Each CDR3 protein gets one entry after TCRdb re-called the immunoSEQ multiplex PCR reads with MiXCR. The sample consists of about 200,000 distinct CDR3 sequences, 85% to 95% of them appearing once. The sequenced material came from CD4+ T cells from PBMCs. These receptors originate from a human donor in good health. The CDR3 runs from the conserved cysteine through the conserved F or W. The D gene is left open where the match is weak. A row's size may be missing; if present it is once, few, many or a size class.

-	-	TRBV4-1	TRBJ2-1	TGCGCCAGCAGCCGGGAACAGTTGGCTGTGGAGCAGTTCTTC	CASSREQLAVEQFF
TRBD1	-	TRBV27	TRBJ1-6	TGTGCCAGCAGTCGGGGAACAGGGGTCAATTCACCCCTCCACTTT	CASSRGTGVNSPLHF
-	-	TRBV29-1	TRBJ2-3	TGCAGCGTAGTCAGGACTAGCACAGATACGCAGTATTTT	CSVVRTSTDTQYF
-	-	TRBV9	TRBJ1-6	TGTGCCAGCAGCGTAGAAACTCTGGGGTCGCCTCGCCACTTT	CASSVETLGSPRHF
-	-	TRBV7-9	TRBJ2-3	TGTGCCAGCAGCTTAAGGCTCTTGGATACGCAGTATTTT	CASSLRLLDTQYF
-	-	TRBV29-1	TRBJ2-3	TGCAGCGTTGAAAGCTATTCTAGCACAGATACGCAGTATTTT	CSVESYSSTDTQYF
-	-	TRBV7-3	TRBJ2-6	TGTGCCAGCAGCTTAACGTTTGGGGCCAACGTCCTGACTTTC	CASSLTFGANVLTF
-	-	TRBV2	TRBJ1-2	TGTGCCGGATCAGGGTCTGGGGACTATGGCTACACCTTC	CAGSGSGDYGYTF
-	once	TRBV18	TRBJ2-5	TGTGCCAGCTCACCGACCGGGGGCTGGAAGACCCAGTACTTC	CASSPTGGWKTQYF
-	-	TRBV12-3/TRBV12-4	TRBJ1-2	TGTGCCAGCAGTTTATCCAGGGACCATGGCTACACCTTC	CASSLSRDHGYTF
-	-	TRBV20-1	TRBJ2-1	TGCAGTGCGCCCGAAGGGGGCTCCTACAATGAGCAGTTCTTC	CSAPEGGSYNEQFF
-	-	TRBV7-9	TRBJ2-5	TGTGCCAGCAGCAACTTCAGGGACCAAGAGACCCAGTACTTC	CASSNFRDQETQYF
-	once	TRBV5-6	TRBJ2-1	TGTGCCAGCAGCTTAGACGGAGGCGCCTACAATGAGCAGTTCTTC	CASSLDGGAYNEQFF
-	-	TRBV18	TRBJ1-5	TGTGCCAGCTCACCAAGCAGGGATAGGCAGCCCCAGCATTTT	CASSPSRDRQPQHF
-	-	TRBV24-1	TRBJ2-5	TGTGCCACCTCGGGGACCGAAGAGACCCAGTACTTC	CATSGTEETQYF
TRBD1	-	TRBV5-6	TRBJ1-2	TGTGCCAGCAGCTCGGGACAGGGAATTGGCTACACCTTC	CASSSGQGIGYTF
-	-	TRBV27	TRBJ2-3	TGTGCCAGCAGCCAACTAGACAGGTTCGGTACGCAGTATTTT	CASSQLDRFGTQYF
-	once	TRBV30	TRBJ2-3	TGTGCCTGGACAGGGGACAGCACAGATACGCAGTATTTT	CAWTGDSTDTQYF
-	-	TRBV20-1	TRBJ1-2	TGCAGTGGGAGGAAGGGCTATGGCTACACCTTC	CSGRKGYGYTF
-	-	TRBV20-1	TRBJ2-1	TGCAGTGCTACCGGGGGTGAAGTAAGCTACAATGAGCAGTTCTTC	CSATGGEVSYNEQFF
TRBD2	-	TRBV20-1	TRBJ2-5	TGCAGTGCCGGGGTGCGGGAGGGAGTGCGAGAGACCCAGTACTTC	CSAGVREGVRETQYF
-	-	TRBV20-1	TRBJ2-5	TGCAGTGCTAGGGTGCAGGGGTTTGGAGAGACCCAGTACTTC	CSARVQGFGETQYF
TRBD1	once	TRBV5-4	TRBJ1-2	TGTGCCAGCAGCATGACAGGGGACTATGGCTACACCTTC	CASSMTGDYGYTF
-	-	TRBV20-1	TRBJ2-1	TGCAGTGCTAGTTCCGGGACCAATGAGCAGTTCTTC	CSASSGTNEQFF
-	-	TRBV18	TRBJ2-1	TGTGCCAGCTCCCTCAGGAGCAGGGAGCAGTTCTTC	CASSLRSREQFF
TRBD1	-	TRBV18	TRBJ2-3	TGTGCCAGCTCTGGGACAGACATCACAGATACGCAGTATTTT	CASSGTDITDTQYF
-	-	TRBV14	TRBJ1-6	TGTGCCAGCAGCCATGGAGGGACCTCGTATAATTCACCCCTCCACTTT	CASSHGGTSYNSPLHF
-	once	TRBV24-1	TRBJ2-6	TGTGCCACCAGTGACCGCGGAGGGGGGAAGGCCAACGTCCTGACTTTC	CATSDRGGGKANVLTF
-	-	TRBV5-6	TRBJ2-1	TGTGCCAGCAGCTTGGCCGGGGTATCCTACAATGAGCAGTTCTTC	CASSLAGVSYNEQFF
TRBD1	-	TRBV27	TRBJ1-1	TGTGCCAGCAGTAGCTGGACAGGGTCCGGCACTGAAGCTTTCTTT	CASSSWTGSGTEAFF
-	-	TRBV19	TRBJ2-5	TGTGCCAGTAGTGGTTCGGGGATGTGGGAGACCCAGTACTTC	CASSGSGMWETQYF
TRBD2	-	TRBV20-1	TRBJ2-3	TGCAGTGCTAGGTCCCTAGCGGTTAGCACAGATACGCAGTATTTT	CSARSLAVSTDTQYF
TRBD1	-	TRBV18	TRBJ1-1	TGTGCCAGCTCACCCACCATAGGACAGGGTGGATGGGGTGAAGCTTTCTTT	CASSPTIGQGGWGEAFF
-	-	TRBV5-6	TRBJ2-1	TGTGCCAGCAGCTTGGGAGAGAAGCAGTTCTTC	CASSLGEKQFF
-	-	TRBV2	TRBJ2-5	TGTGCCAGCAGTGAGTTGGGAGCGAGGGAGACCCAGTACTTC	CASSELGARETQYF
-	-	TRBV24-1	TRBJ1-2	TGTGCCACCACGGTCGCCAGGGTCTATGGCTACACCTTC	CATTVARVYGYTF
-	few	TRBV5-6	TRBJ2-5	TGTGCCAGCAGCTTGGTTGGCGGGACAGAAAGGGACTTC	CASSLVGGTERDF
-	-	TRBV28	TRBJ2-1	TGTGCCAGTGAAGGGCCTTCGAATGAGCAGTTCTTC	CASEGPSNEQFF
-	once	TRBV19	TRBJ1-2	TGTGCCAGTAATGGAGTTGGCTACACCTTC	CASNGVGYTF
-	-	TRBV20-1	TRBJ1-2	TGCAGTGCTAGCCCACTCGGCTACACCTTC	CSASPLGYTF
TRBD2	-	TRBV20-1	TRBJ2-7	TGCAGTGCTACTACTAGCGGGGGGTTGTACGAGCAGTACTTC	CSATTSGGLYEQYF
-	-	TRBV4-1	TRBJ1-5	TGCGCCAGCAGCCAAGACGGCAGGGAAAAGCCCCAGCATTTT	CASSQDGREKPQHF
TRBD1	-	TRBV5-4	TRBJ2-7	TGTGCCAGCAGCTTGGACGGGACAGGCGGACTATACGAGCAGTACTTC	CASSLDGTGGLYEQYF
TRBD1	-	TRBV9	TRBJ1-1	TGTGCCAGCAGCAGACAGGGGAGGCCCCTGAACACTGAAGCTTTCTTT	CASSRQGRPLNTEAFF
-	-	TRBV3-1	TRBJ1-2	TGTGCCAGCAGCCAAGGAGGGGCTCGCGATGGCTACACCTTC	CASSQGGARDGYTF
TRBD1	-	TRBV3-1	TRBJ1-4	TGTGCCCGCGTTCCGGGACAGGGGATAGGAAGTGAAAAACTGTTTTTT	CARVPGQGIGSEKLFF
-	-	TRBV10-3	TRBJ2-3	TGTGCCATCAGGGGGACCAGCACAGATACGCAGTATTTT	CAIRGTSTDTQYF
TRBD1	-	TRBV29-1	TRBJ1-4	TGCAGCGTCTCGGACAGGCTCGAAGAAAAACTGTTTTTT	CSVSDRLEEKLFF
-	-	TRBV3-1	TRBJ1-1	TGTGCCAGCAGCCTGGAAGGGTTGAACACTGAAGCTTTCTTT	CASSLEGLNTEAFF
-	-	TRBV14	TRBJ1-5	TGTGCCAGCAGCCAAGGTGGTATGGGAAGCAATCAGCCCCAGCATTTT	CASSQGGMGSNQPQHF
TRBD2	-	TRBV3-1	TRBJ2-7	TGTGCCAGCAGCCCGAGCGGGGGGCCTTGCGAGCAGTACTTC	CASSPSGGPCEQYF
-	-	TRBV3-1	TRBJ1-2	TGTGCCAGCAGCCAAGATTGGAACTATGGCTACACCTTC	CASSQDWNYGYTF
-	-	TRBV24-1	TRBJ2-2	TGTGCCACCAGTTCTGGGGTGAACACCGGGGAGCTGTTTTTT	CATSSGVNTGELFF